The next 2 T cell receptor beta chains were all read from a single sample in a study of OX40 agonist ivuxolimab in advanced cancers. The repertoire was sequenced with immunoSEQ multiplex PCR; TCRdb's copy has only in-frame clones and lacks some. The data hold more than 50,000 clones, with around 86% observed a single time. The input for sequencing was CD4+ or CD8+ T cells sorted from blood, taken in a trial of the OX40 agonist ivuxolimab. The receptors were gathered from an adult with an advanced solid tumor such as melanoma, head and neck, liver or kidney cancer.

V usage is TRBV9 and J usage is TRBJ1-2; possibly TRBD1 for D (5 bases). The germline V gene has CDR1 SGDLS and CDR2 YYNGEE. V shed 7 bases and J shed 2 bases, with 15 bases lying between them. CDR3 length equals 14 residues. In nucleotides, the CDR3 is TGTGCCAGCGGGGACCGGGCCAGCAACTATGGCTACACCTTC. Translated: CASGDRASNYGYTF.

The chain has TRBV19 and TRBJ2-1; 7 nucleotides agree with TRBD2. With V trimmed by 3 bases and J by 3 bases, 8 bases remained unmatched. The CDR3 loop spans 16 amino acids. The germline CDR1 and CDR2 sequences are LNHDA and SQIVND (reference sequence). CDR3 sequence reads: CASSIAASGIYNEQFF. The CDR3 DNA reads as TGTGCCAGTAGTATTGCGGCTAGCGGAATCTACAATGAGCAGTTCTTC.